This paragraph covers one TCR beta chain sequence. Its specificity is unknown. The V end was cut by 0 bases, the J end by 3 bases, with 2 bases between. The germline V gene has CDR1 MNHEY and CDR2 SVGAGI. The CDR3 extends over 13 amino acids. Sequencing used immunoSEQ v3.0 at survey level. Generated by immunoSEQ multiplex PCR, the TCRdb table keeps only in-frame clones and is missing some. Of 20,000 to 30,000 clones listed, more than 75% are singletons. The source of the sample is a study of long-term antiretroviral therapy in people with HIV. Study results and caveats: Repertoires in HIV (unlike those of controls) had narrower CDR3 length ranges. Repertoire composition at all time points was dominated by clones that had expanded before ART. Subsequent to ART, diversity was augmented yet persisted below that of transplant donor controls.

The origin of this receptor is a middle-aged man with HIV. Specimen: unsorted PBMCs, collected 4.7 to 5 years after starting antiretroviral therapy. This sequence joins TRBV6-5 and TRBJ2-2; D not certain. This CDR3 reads CASSYSHTGELFF. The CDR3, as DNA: TGTGCCAGCAGTTACTCACACACCGGGGAGCTGTTTTTT.